The rows below give T cell receptor beta chains drawn from one sample of a study of T-cell reconstitution after alpha-beta-depleted transplantation in children. TCRdb fed the PCR reads into MiXCR, producing one record per CDR3 protein. The sample has approximately 520,000 distinct CDR3 sequences, about an eighth seen once. The input for sequencing was PBMCs, mostly from graft donor cells, taken 180 days after TCRalphabeta/CD19-depleted stem cell transplant. The receptors shown here come from a female patient aged 2-9 years who had a stem cell transplant for aplastic anemia, so the T cells may come from the graft donor. Both conserved end residues are part of each CDR3. Each record gives: CDR3 protein, J gene, V gene.

cdr3_aa: CASSQPREGEQFF
j_call: TRBJ2-1
v_call: TRBV4-3

cdr3_aa: CAIGQESSNQPQHF
j_call: TRBJ1-5
v_call: TRBV10-3

cdr3_aa: CASSRRVGPVQYF
j_call: TRBJ2-7
v_call: TRBV14

cdr3_aa: CASSAGVPYEQYF
j_call: TRBJ2-7
v_call: TRBV27

cdr3_aa: CASSSPPGGAGNEKLFF
j_call: TRBJ1-4
v_call: TRBV12-3/TRBV12-4

cdr3_aa: CASSFTRSTDTQYF
j_call: TRBJ2-3
v_call: TRBV7-2

cdr3_aa: CSAPTGTGWDSGANVLTF
j_call: TRBJ2-6
v_call: TRBV20-1

cdr3_aa: CSAGAGTSGSMSTKNIQYF
j_call: TRBJ2-4
v_call: TRBV29-1

cdr3_aa: CASSFRGAGANVLTF
j_call: TRBJ2-6
v_call: TRBV28

cdr3_aa: CSARSGQGIGIQYF
j_call: TRBJ2-4
v_call: TRBV29-1

cdr3_aa: CASSFSREYRTDTQYF
j_call: TRBJ2-3
v_call: TRBV7-2

cdr3_aa: CASSTNSGTSSYNEQFF
j_call: TRBJ2-1
v_call: TRBV27

cdr3_aa: CASSSGQATGELFF
j_call: TRBJ2-2
v_call: TRBV28

cdr3_aa: CSAGTGGEQYF
j_call: TRBJ2-7
v_call: TRBV29-1

cdr3_aa: CASSIEGRFGGRELFF
j_call: TRBJ2-2
v_call: TRBV19

cdr3_aa: CASSFRWGSSYEQYF
j_call: TRBJ2-7
v_call: TRBV12-3/TRBV12-4

cdr3_aa: CASSPNSGSLTEQFF
j_call: TRBJ2-1
v_call: TRBV14

cdr3_aa: CSVEGQGGETQYF
j_call: TRBJ2-5
v_call: TRBV29-1

cdr3_aa: CASSATGTGKYNEQFF
j_call: TRBJ2-1
v_call: TRBV19

cdr3_aa: CSAPAQGSIEQFF
j_call: TRBJ2-1
v_call: TRBV29-1

cdr3_aa: CATSRGSWQPQHF
j_call: TRBJ1-5
v_call: TRBV15

cdr3_aa: CASSLEVRGRGETQYF
j_call: TRBJ2-5
v_call: TRBV5-1

cdr3_aa: CASSYDMNTEAFF
j_call: TRBJ1-1
v_call: TRBV3-1

cdr3_aa: CASSPSGLKDNSPLHF
j_call: TRBJ1-6
v_call: TRBV4-3

cdr3_aa: CSVERNIANYGYTF
j_call: TRBJ1-2
v_call: TRBV29-1

cdr3_aa: CSAGDGPNYGYTF
j_call: TRBJ1-2
v_call: TRBV20-1

cdr3_aa: CASSQGNTQETQYF
j_call: TRBJ2-5
v_call: TRBV4-1

cdr3_aa: CASSLYGQGWSYEQYF
j_call: TRBJ2-7
v_call: TRBV28

cdr3_aa: CASSLALGQGITDTQYF
j_call: TRBJ2-3
v_call: TRBV7-9

cdr3_aa: CASSLMMAGGGQETQYF
j_call: TRBJ2-5
v_call: TRBV5-1

cdr3_aa: CASWRSVCEQFF
j_call: TRBJ2-1
v_call: TRBV5-1

cdr3_aa: CASSYSIWQRNEQFF
j_call: TRBJ2-1
v_call: TRBV6-2/TRBV6-3

cdr3_aa: CSASLGGQETQYF
j_call: TRBJ2-5
v_call: TRBV20-1

cdr3_aa: CASSYRLAGGSLSTDTQYF
j_call: TRBJ2-3
v_call: TRBV11-2

cdr3_aa: CASSPRDRVGANTEAFF
j_call: TRBJ1-1
v_call: TRBV7-9

cdr3_aa: CASSLRGAGRNTEAFF
j_call: TRBJ1-1
v_call: TRBV12-3/TRBV12-4

cdr3_aa: CASSPRLAGGTEKTQYF
j_call: TRBJ2-5
v_call: TRBV18